One and the same sample provided the 5 T cell receptor beta chains below, sequenced in a study of regulatory T cells in long-lasting Graves disease. Construction of the TCR beta libraries employed iRepertoire HTBI primers in conjunction with Arm-PCR of CDR3 regions. TCRdb redid the calling of the multiplex PCR reads with MiXCR, one entry per CDR3 protein. Of about half a million distinct CDR3 sequences in the sample, 12% were seen once. Described time point: newly diagnosed GD, antithyroid drugs for less than 3 months. Following extraction of RNA from PBMCs, that RNA was used to make the TCR library. The same data also went into a second study, on T cells in Graves' hyperthyroidism and ophthalmopathy.

This specimen was peripheral blood mononuclear cells (PBMCs), taken at new diagnosis, from a patient treated with antithyroid drugs. The receptor source for this set is a woman between 25 and 40 years old with Graves disease.

Many counts were recorded for this clonotype. CDR3 DNA: TGTGCCAGTAGCAGACCAGGGGGCTTGGGAGCTTTCTTT. Protein: CASSRPGGLGAFF. The chain joins TRBV19 to TRBJ1-1, with 8 bases fitting TRBD1. Trimming cost V 6 bases and J 10 bases; bases outside gene matches: 10. From germline, CDR1 is LNHDA and CDR2 SQIVND (reference sequence). CDR3 size: 13 residues.

This clonotype was observed many times. V gene TRBV6-1 combines with J gene TRBJ2-7, with TRBD1 matching over 7 bases. The CDR3 runs 13 residues. Per the germline V gene, CDR1 is MNHNS and CDR2 is SASEGT. Trimming cost V 7 bases and J 2 bases; bases outside gene matches: 5. CDR3 region: CASNRGKTYEQYF. For the CDR3, the DNA is TGTGCCAGCAACAGGGGCAAGACCTACGAGCAGTACTTC.

The chain carries TRBV6-1 and TRBJ2-1, with D unresolved. The V end was cut by 2 bases, the J end by 7 bases, with 15 bases between. Germline V gene data show CDR1 as MNHNS and CDR2 as SASEGT. The length of the CDR3 is 15 residues. CDR3 coding DNA: TGTGCCAGCAGTGAAATTCTGGCCGAGAGTAATGAGCAGTTCTTC. Its protein product is CASSEILAESNEQFF.

This clonotype came up many times. This chain joins TRBV7-2 and TRBJ2-5; 9 bases are a match to TRBD1. CDR3 length equals 15 residues. Trimming cost V 3 bases and J 7 bases; bases outside gene matches: 9. The germline gives CDR1 SGHTA, CDR2 FQGNSA. The CDR3 DNA sequence: TGTGCCAGCAGCTTGGGGACAGGGAATTTCGGGACCCAGTACTTC. Translating it yields CASSLGTGNFGTQYF.

This clonotype was counted many times. V usage is TRBV28 and J usage is TRBJ2-5, with 10 bases lining up with TRBD2. The CDR3 is 17 residues long. V was pared by 3 bases and J by 6 bases, with 13 bases of the junction left unmatched. Germline values: CDR1 MDHEN, CDR2 SYDVKM. For the CDR3, the DNA is TGTGCCAGCAGTTTTGACCCCGGGCTAGCGGGAGTGAAGACCCAGTACTTC. Its protein product is CASSFDPGLAGVKTQYF.